This T cell receptor (beta chain) was captured by sequencing in a study of CD8 T cells in Susac syndrome. Random hexamers primed reverse transcription of about 0.45 to 1 ug RNA. Each CDR3 protein is one row after TCRdb ran MiXCR on the immunoSEQ multiplex PCR reads. Of around 150,000 distinct CDR3 sequences listed, roughly 95% are singletons. Trimming removed 7 bases from V and 4 bases from J; junction bases left unmatched: 5. CDR3 length: 13 amino acids. The germline V gene has CDR1 SNHLY and CDR2 FYNNEI. Sequencing of TCR beta was performed on blood CD8+ T cells and on blood CD4+ T cells. This sequence joins TRBV2 and TRBJ1-2; 8 positions agree with TRBD1. This receptor was obtained from a human donor with multiple sclerosis. The specimen was CD4+ T cells from PBMCs. CDR3 coding DNA: TGTGCCAGCACAGGGGGCGAAGTCTATGGCTACACCTTC. This sequence encodes CASTGGEVYGYTF.